The 21 T cell receptor beta chains in this list originate from one sample, sequenced in a study of blood T cell repertoires in COVID-19. This table comes from immunoSEQ multiplex PCR, and its TCRdb copy is limited to in-frame clones, with some not included. This sample has some 70,000 clones, with roughly 91% found just once. The sequencing sample was made of peripheral blood. These TCRs come from a man aged 45 to 65 with active COVID-19.

The chain joins TRBV24-1 to TRBJ2-1; D is uncertain. The CDR3 spans 16 residues. CDR1 KGHDR and CDR2 SFDVKD come from the germline V gene. The ends were cut back, 0 bases at V and 1 base at J, with 9 bases in the middle. The CDR3, as DNA: TGTGCCACCAGTGATTTGCAGGCGCTTTCCTACAATGAGCAGTTCTTC. Translating gives CATSDLQALSYNEQFF.

As regards this clone: The sample carries other DNA sequences with the same CDR3. The chain has TRBV29-1 and TRBJ1-1, with unresolved D. The CDR3 length is 13 residues. V gave up 4 bases and J gave up 4 bases, with 13 bases separating them. In germline, CDR1 is SQVTM, CDR2 ANQGSEA. The CDR3 DNA reads TGCAGCGTTGTGGGAGGGCCCCCCACTGAAGCTTTCTTT. This translates into CSVVGGPPTEAFF.

The chain couples TRBV3-1 (or the pseudogene TRBV3-2) to TRBJ2-2; 10 bases map to TRBD2. With V trimmed by 2 bases and J by 3 bases, 6 bases remained unmatched. CDR3 length: 17 amino acids. Germline V gene lookup returns CDR1 LGHDT and CDR2 YNNKEL (reference sequence). CDR3 region: CASSQLAGAPDTGELFF. The CDR3 DNA reads as TGTGCCAGCAGCCAACTAGCGGGAGCCCCCGACACCGGGGAGCTGTTTTTT.

CDR3 sequence reads: CASSLEAAWETQYF. The CDR3 DNA is TGTGCCAGCAGCTTGGAGGCAGCGTGGGAGACCCAGTACTTC. The genes are TRBV5-6 and TRBJ2-5; D gene unclear. This CDR3 contains 14 residues. CDR1 and CDR2 (germline): SGHDT, YYEEEE. V lost 0 bases, J lost 5 bases, and 11 bases lay in between.

The rearrangement uses TRBV18 and TRBJ2-7; D is possibly TRBD2 (6 bases). Trimming took 3 bases from V and 5 from J, leaving 14 bases between them. Germline-derived CDR1 and CDR2 are KGHSH and LQKENI. The CDR3 is 14 amino acids. The CDR3 nucleotides are TGTGCCAGCTCACCCCTACTAGCCCTTGACGAGCAGTACTTC. Its protein product is CASSPLLALDEQYF.

The rearrangement links TRBV28 to TRBJ2-2; tentative D call: TRBD2 (6 bases). The CDR3 spans 15 residues. Germline CDR1 MDHEN, CDR2 SYDVKM. Trimming cost V 3 bases and J 3 bases, with 11 bases left between them. The CDR3 region is CASSFWRDDTGELFF. The CDR3 nucleotides are TGTGCCAGCAGTTTTTGGCGGGATGACACCGGGGAGCTGTTTTTT.

CDR3 residues: CASSEVAGDVNEQFF. CDR3 DNA: TGTGCCAGCAGTGAAGTTGCGGGAGATGTGAATGAGCAGTTCTTC. This chain connects TRBV6-4 to TRBJ2-1; 7 positions agree with TRBD2. The junction had 9 bases not matched to a gene; V was cut back by 3 bases and J by 7 bases. The germline gives CDR1 MRHNA, CDR2 SNTAGT. The CDR3 has 15 amino acids.

The genes are TRBV14 and TRBJ1-6, with a possible D match to TRBD1 (6 bases). The CDR3 has 17 residues. The V gene's germline CDR1 is SGHDN and CDR2 FVKESK. The V end lost 0 bases, the J end lost 5 bases, and 14 bases lay between the germline ends. CDR3 protein: CASSQDGRGINNSPLHF. CDR3 DNA: TGTGCCAGCAGCCAAGATGGCAGGGGTATAAATAATTCACCCCTCCACTTT.

This chain links TRBV14 with TRBJ2-2; D may be TRBD2 (5 bases). In germline, CDR1 is SGHDN, CDR2 FVKESK. The V end lost 4 bases, the J end lost 3 bases, and 9 bases lay between the germline ends. The CDR3 extends over 14 amino acids. The CDR3 loop is CASSLDWDTGELFF. For the CDR3, the DNA is TGTGCCAGCAGCCTGGACTGGGACACCGGGGAGCTGTTTTTT. Full variable domain (missing parts from reference TRBV14 and TRBJ2-2): EAGVTQFPSHSVIEKGQTVTLRCDPISGHDNLYWYRRVMGKEIKFLLHFVKESKQDESGMPNNRFLAERTGGTYSTLKVQPAELEDSGVYFCASSLDWDTGELFFGEGSRLTVL.

This clone was seen only once. V is TRBV7-9 and J is TRBJ1-2, with 9 bases lining up with TRBD1. Germline CDR1 and CDR2: SEHNR and FQNEAQ (reference sequence). CDR3 length: 13 amino acids. The V and J ends lost 1 base and 10 bases, in that order; junction bases with no gene match: 4. As DNA, the CDR3 is TGTGCCAGCAGCTTAGTACAGGGGGCATACTACACCTTC. Protein product: CASSLVQGAYYTF. Full variable domain (outside the CDR3, taken from reference TRBV7-9 and TRBJ1-2): DTGVSQNPRHKITKRGQNVTFRCDPISEHNRLYWYRQTLGQGPEFLTYFQNEAQLEKSRLLSDRFSAERPKGSFSTLEIQRTEQGDSAMYLCASSLVQGAYYTFGSGTRLTVV.

V is TRBV5-1 and J is TRBJ1-3, with TRBD1 identical over 9 bases. The J segment lost 4 bases and the V segment lost 2 bases, leaving 4 bases of the junction unmatched. Germline CDR1 SGHRS, CDR2 YFSETQ. This CDR3 has 15 residues. The CDR3 loop is CASSFGQGSGNTIYF. CDR3 coding DNA: TGCGCCAGCAGCTTTGGACAGGGGTCAGGAAACACCATATATTTT.

This clone appeared a single time. The rearrangement links TRBV27 to TRBJ1-5; D gene uncertain. Germline assignment: CDR1 MNHEY and CDR2 SMNVEV (reference sequence). The CDR3 consists of 14 residues. V lost 5 bases and J 3 bases, leaving 11 bases between the germline ends. The CDR3 DNA is TGTGCCAGCAGTAAACTGGGAGTCAATCAGCCCCAGCATTTT. Its translation: CASSKLGVNQPQHF.

The chain's CDR3 is CASSPRGGSETQYF. In DNA, the CDR3 is TGTGCCAGCAGCCCCCGGGGGGGGTCGGAGACCCAGTACTTC. This rearrangement joins TRBV5-4 to TRBJ2-5; 8 bases map to TRBD2. The V gene end was trimmed by 4 bases and the J gene end by 5 bases; junction bases not matched to a gene: 7. The CDR3 is 14 amino acids. Germline CDR1 and CDR2: SGHNT and YYREEE (reference sequence).

V is TRBV5-1 and J is TRBJ2-5, with a possible D match to TRBD1 (5 bases). Germline values: CDR1 SGHRS, CDR2 YFSETQ. This CDR3 spans 14 amino acids. Trimming removed 1 base from V and 2 bases from J, with 9 bases in between. CDR3: CASSLQGVQETQYF. CDR3 in DNA: TGCGCCAGCAGCTTGCAGGGTGTTCAAGAGACCCAGTACTTC.

The chain uses TRBV6-4 and TRBJ2-5, with 9 bases matching TRBD1. V shed 2 bases, J shed 5 bases, and the junction held 9 bases outside the gene matches. The CDR3 covers 16 residues. Germline values: CDR1 MRHNA, CDR2 SNTAGT. The chain's CDR3 is CASSDPGTGSTETQYF. CDR3 coding DNA: TGTGCCAGCAGTGACCCCGGGACAGGGAGTACGGAGACCCAGTACTTC.

V usage is TRBV27 and J usage is TRBJ2-1; no reliable D call. V was trimmed by 1 base and J by 9 bases, leaving 19 bases between them. CDR1 MNHEY and CDR2 SMNVEV come from the germline V gene (reference sequence). The CDR3 consists of 16 residues. CDR3 sequence reads: CASSLLLERAFGEQFF. The CDR3, as DNA: TGTGCCAGCAGTTTATTGCTCGAAAGAGCATTCGGTGAGCAGTTCTTC.

The chain carries TRBV7-3 and TRBJ2-1; 11 bases match TRBD2. CDR3 size: 17 residues. Germline V gives CDR1 SGHTA, CDR2 FQGTGA. V dropped 2 bases and J dropped 10; count of bases not matched to a gene: 13. The DNA for the CDR3 is TGTGCCAGCAGCTTAGTGGGACTAGCGGAGACCCCTTGGGAGCAGTTCTTC. Amino acids: CASSLVGLAETPWEQFF.

The chain uses TRBV5-1 and TRBJ1-1; D may be TRBD1 (5 bases). This CDR3 has 13 amino acids. V was pared by 0 bases and J by 4 bases, with 7 bases between. Germline values: CDR1 SGHRS, CDR2 YFSETQ. The CDR3 sequence: CASSLEGSTEAFF. The CDR3 nucleotides read TGCGCCAGCAGCTTGGAGGGGTCCACTGAAGCTTTCTTT.

The rearrangement joins TRBV5-4 to TRBJ2-1; TRBD2 aligns across 8 bases. Germline V gives CDR1 SGHNT, CDR2 YYREEE (reference sequence). Trimming took 0 bases from V and 9 from J; bases not matched to a gene: 8. This CDR3 has 15 residues. CDR3 bases: TGTGCCAGCAGCTTGGGCGGGGTAGCGGGGATTGAGCAGTTCTTC. This translates into CASSLGGVAGIEQFF.

The V gene is TRBV5-4, the J gene TRBJ1-4; D ambiguous. V lost 3 bases and J 0 bases, leaving 6 bases between the germline ends. The CDR3 is 14 amino acids. Germline V CDR1 and CDR2: SGHNT, YYREEE (reference sequence). The CDR3 nucleotides are TGTGCCAGCAGCTCGACACCAACTAATGAAAAACTGTTTTTT. This encodes CASSSTPTNEKLFF.

The V call is TRBV28, the J call TRBJ2-7, with D uncertain. The CDR3 covers 13 residues. V was clipped by 5 bases and J by 5 bases, with 13 bases between them. In germline, CDR1 is MDHEN, CDR2 SYDVKM. This CDR3 reads CASSQRDWNEQYF. In nucleotides, the CDR3 is TGTGCCAGCAGTCAACGCGACTGGAACGAGCAGTACTTC.